These T cell receptor beta chains were read from a single sample in a study of glioma-infiltrating T cells. Each CDR3 protein is one row after TCRdb ran MiXCR on the multiplex PCR reads. The data show approximately 400,000 distinct CDR3 sequences, 35% to 45% seen once. Sequenced: glioma tissue, nonneoplastic brain tissue, or PBMCs (not recorded which). These receptors were taken from a human donor with low-grade glioma or glioblastoma, undergoing nonglioma brain surgery, or in good health (not recorded which). Each CDR3 is given with its conserved first and last residue. Each record gives: J gene, clone size, D gene, V gene, CDR3 protein, CDR3 DNA. A D gene is named only where the DNA matches it firmly. Size tells how often a clone was seen (once, few, many) or the class of an expanded clone, and some rows leave it out.

TRBJ1-2 | NA | NA | TRBV20-1 | CSALTKRRDINYGYTF | TGCAGTGCTTTAACGAAGAGGCGGGACATCAACTATGGCTACACCTTC
TRBJ1-1 | many | TRBD1 | TRBV20-1 | CSAKTGSGTEAFF | TGCAGTGCTAAGACAGGGAGTGGCACTGAAGCTTTCTTT
TRBJ2-2 | few | NA | TRBV12-3/TRBV12-4 | CASSPDTHGELFF | TGTGCCAGCAGTCCGGACACCCACGGGGAGCTGTTTTTT
TRBJ2-1 | NA | NA | TRBV7-9 | CASSLVSGLGSYNEQFF | TGTGCCAGCAGCTTAGTATCCGGGCTAGGCTCCTACAATGAGCAGTTCTTC
TRBJ1-5 | many | TRBD1 | TRBV6-1 | CASSGGTGVNQPQHF | TGTGCCAGCAGTGGGGGGACAGGGGTTAATCAGCCCCAGCATTTT
TRBJ1-1 | NA | NA | TRBV7-2 | CASSPQAGSTEAFF | TGTGCCAGCAGCCCCCAAGCGGGGTCGACTGAAGCTTTCTTT
TRBJ1-1 | few | NA | TRBV10-3 | CAISESTIGGNPEAFF | TGTGCCATCAGTGAGTCGACCATTGGGGGGAACCCTGAAGCTTTCTTT
TRBJ2-5 | few | NA | TRBV28 | CASSLPGQGKTQYF | TGTGCCAGCAGTTTACCAGGGCAGGGAAAGACCCAGTACTTC
TRBJ1-2 | once | TRBD1 | TRBV27 | CASSVGVRGLGYTF | TGTGCCAGCAGCGTAGGAGTGAGGGGGCTTGGCTACACCTTC
TRBJ1-1 | few | NA | TRBV20-1 | CSARVQPNTEAFF | TGCAGTGCTAGAGTACAGCCGAACACTGAAGCTTTCTTT
TRBJ1-1 | few | NA | TRBV4-1 | CASSQDRSVGAFF | TGCGCCAGCAGCCAAGATCGGAGCGTGGGAGCTTTCTTT
TRBJ2-5 | NA | TRBD2 | TRBV7-2 | CASSLGTSSWETQYF | TGTGCCAGCAGCCTGGGGACTAGTTCATGGGAGACCCAGTACTTC
TRBJ1-2 | NA | NA | TRBV4-3 | CASSQERVGYGYTF | TGCGCCAGCAGCCAAGAGAGGGTAGGCTATGGCTACACCTTC
TRBJ1-1 | many | NA | TRBV28 | CASSFYREAFF | TGTGCCAGCAGTTTCTACAGGGAAGCTTTCTTT
TRBJ2-7 | NA | NA | TRBV19 | CASSMSPSYEQYF | TGTGCCAGTAGTATGTCACCGAGCTACGAGCAGTACTTC
TRBJ1-2 | NA | NA | TRBV15 | CATSRDRESKNYGYTF | TGTGCCACCAGCAGAGATAGGGAGAGTAAGAACTATGGCTACACCTTC
TRBJ2-5 | medium-sized | TRBD1 | TRBV4-2 | CASSQAGGQGDETQYF | TGTGCCAGCAGCCAAGCCGGCGGACAGGGCGACGAGACCCAGTACTTC
TRBJ1-1 | NA | TRBD1 | TRBV7-9 | CASSLGVGGADETFF | TGTGCCAGCAGCTTAGGGGTAGGGGGCGCGGATGAAACTTTCTTT
TRBJ1-5 | few | NA | TRBV2 | CASGSTGWIQPQHF | TGTGCCAGCGGGTCTACAGGGTGGATTCAGCCCCAGCATTTT
TRBJ1-3 | few | NA | TRBV20-1 | CSARNTVGNTIYF | TGCAGTGCTAGAAACACAGTCGGAAACACCATATATTTT
TRBJ2-6 | many | NA | TRBV3-1 | CASSSGHDHLGANVLTF | TGTGCCAGCAGCTCAGGACACGATCATCTGGGGGCCAACGTCCTGACTTTC
TRBJ1-1 | NA | NA | TRBV6-5 | CASSYAGGVTEAFF | TGTGCCAGCAGTTACGCCGGAGGGGTAACTGAAGCTTTTTTT
TRBJ2-1 | few | NA | TRBV28 | CASSYIISSYNEQFF | TGTGCCAGCAGTTACATCATTAGCTCCTACAATGAGCAGTTCTTC
TRBJ2-7 | many | TRBD1 | TRBV7-2 | CASSSPGGRSYEQYF | TGTGCCAGCAGCTCGCCAGGGGGTCGGTCCTACGAGCAGTACTTC
TRBJ2-7 | NA | NA | TRBV7-2 | CASSLVSVGRGAAYEQYF | TGTGCCAGCAGCTTAGTCTCGGTCGGACGGGGGGCCGCCTACGAGCAGTACTTC
TRBJ1-1 | few | TRBD1 | TRBV4-2 | CASSQGDRDTEAFF | TGTGCCAGCAGCCAAGGGGACAGGGACACTGAAGCTTTCTTT
TRBJ1-1 | NA | TRBD1 | TRBV7-9 | CASSFDEGAHAFF | TGTGCCAGCAGCTTTGATGAGGGGGCGCATGCTTTCTTT
TRBJ1-1 | many | NA | TRBV6-2/TRBV6-3 | CASSYSWGRNTEAFF | TGTGCCAGCAGTTACAGTTGGGGCAGGAACACTGAAGCTTTCTTT
TRBJ2-2 | NA | NA | TRBV20-1 | CSAAKGSDTGELFF | TGCAGTGCAGCGAAGGGGTCTGACACCGGGGAGCTGTTTTTT
TRBJ2-1 | many | TRBD2 | TRBV15 | CATSSPLYGGSRGSYNEQFF | TGTGCCACCAGCAGCCCCCTTTATGGCGGGAGCCGTGGCTCCTACAATGAGCAGTTCTTC
TRBJ2-1 | NA | TRBD2 | TRBV28 | CASSLPSGGSYNEQFF | TGTGCCAGCAGTTTACCTAGCGGGGGCTCCTACAATGAGCAGTTCTTC
TRBJ2-2 | NA | NA | TRBV28 | CASSRRQGGTGELFF | TGTGCCAGCAGTAGACGACAGGGAGGGACCGGGGAGCTGTTTTTT
TRBJ1-3 | few | NA | TRBV6-1 | CASSRQVSGNTIYF | TGTGCCAGCAGTCGACAGGTGTCTGGAAACACCATATATTTT
TRBJ1-2 | NA | TRBD1 | TRBV20-1 | CSARTGGYVYTF | TGCAGTGCTAGGACAGGGGGCTATGTCTACACCTTC
TRBJ2-5 | NA | NA | TRBV7-9 | CASSPHNQETQYF | TGTGCCAGCAGTCCACACAACCAAGAGACCCAGTACTTC
TRBJ2-3 | few | NA | TRBV20-1 | CSARGRPEGAGTQYF | TGCAGTGCTAGGGGGCGGCCAGAAGGTGCAGGTACGCAGTATTTT
TRBJ1-1 | many | NA | TRBV6-1 | CASSTGEGDTEAFF | TGTGCCAGCAGTACCGGGGAGGGAGACACTGAAGCTTTCTTT
TRBJ1-6 | few | NA | TRBV27 | CASSLSISSYNSPLHF | TGTGCCAGCAGTTTATCGATAAGCTCCTATAATTCACCCCTCCACTTT
TRBJ2-2 | NA | NA | TRBV11-2 | CASSLGVRSGELFF | TGTGCCAGCAGCTTAGGGGTCCGGTCCGGGGAGCTGTTTTTT
TRBJ2-7 | few | TRBD2 | TRBV27 | CASSGGTSGNEQYF | TGTGCCAGCAGCGGGGGGACTAGCGGGAACGAGCAGTACTTC
TRBJ1-1 | NA | NA | TRBV19 | CASLPNRANTGAFF | TGTGCCAGCCTCCCCAACAGGGCGAACACTGGAGCTTTCTTT
TRBJ1-5 | few | NA | TRBV7-2 | CASTEDSGRDQPQHF | TGTGCCAGCACCGAGGACAGCGGTAGAGATCAGCCCCAGCATTTT
TRBJ2-5 | NA | NA | TRBV7-9 | CASSLTGHGRETQYF | TGTGCCAGCAGCCTAACGGGACATGGCCGGGAGACCCAGTACTTC
TRBJ1-5 | NA | NA | TRBV28 | CASRPTTGLNNQPQHF | TGTGCCAGCAGACCGACAACGGGGCTTAACAATCAGCCCCAGCATTTT
TRBJ1-2 | few | NA | TRBV2 | CASGRDGIYGYTF | TGTGCCAGTGGCCGGGACGGCATCTATGGCTACACCTTC
TRBJ2-5 | many | NA | TRBV27 | CASSLSPYQETQYF | TGTGCCAGCAGTTTATCGCCCTACCAAGAGACCCAGTACTTC
TRBJ2-1 | NA | TRBD2 | TRBV27 | CASRPGLAGHRQFF | TGTGCCAGCAGACCGGGACTAGCGGGACACCGGCAGTTCTTC
TRBJ1-1 | few | NA | TRBV20-1 | CETAGDMNTEAFF | TGTGAAACCGCAGGGGACATGAACACTGAAGCTTTCTTT
TRBJ2-1 | few | NA | TRBV20-1 | CSARDQFDEQFF | TGCAGTGCTAGAGATCAGTTCGATGAGCAGTTCTTC
TRBJ2-1 | few | TRBD1 | TRBV4-3 | CASSPGTGLSSWRDFSSYNEQFF | TGCGCCAGCAGCCCCGGGACAGGGCTTAGCTCTTGGCGGGACTTCAGCTCCTACAATGAGCAGTTCTTC
TRBJ2-7 | NA | TRBD2 | TRBV18 | CASSPPGLAGGPFGQYF | TGTGCCAGCTCACCACCGGGACTAGCGGGAGGGCCTTTCGGGCAGTACTTC
TRBJ2-5 | NA | TRBD2 | TRBV7-8 | CASSPRLAGGQETQYF | TGTGCCAGCAGCCCTAGACTAGCGGGAGGACAAGAGACCCAGTACTTC
TRBJ1-3 | NA | NA | TRBV12-3/TRBV12-4 | CASSPTSSGNTIYF | TGTGCCAGCAGCCCTACATCCTCTGGAAACACCATATATTTT
TRBJ2-3 | NA | NA | TRBV4-2 | CASSQDQTYLGDTQYF | TGTGCCAGCAGCCAAGATCAAACTTATCTGGGGGATACGCAGTATTTT
TRBJ1-3 | NA | NA | TRBV15 | CANSRAGMGNTIYF | TGTGCCAACAGCAGAGCTGGTATGGGAAACACCATATATTTT
TRBJ2-7 | NA | NA | TRBV7-2 | CASSLQTTVLGEQYF | TGTGCCAGCAGCTTACAGACCACAGTACTCGGCGAGCAGTACTTC